This T cell receptor (beta chain) comes out of a study of blood T cell repertoires in COVID-19. Study-level information: Material from acute and convalescent COVID-19 was sourced from the United States, Italy and Spain. Sources were T cells, B-cell-depleted T cells, or PBMCs; the material itself was cDNA or gDNA.

How the authors handled the data: By means of reference gene primer amplification, nucleated cell counts were estimated. Only in-frame clones appear in the TCRdb table, and some are missing; sequencing was by immunoSEQ multiplex PCR. V and J calls and clone size are those listed in that table; D and trimming were worked out from the DNA. Here the sample spans around 170,000 clones, around 80% being singletons. The CDR3 sequence is 15 residues long. V was pared by 0 bases and J by 7 bases, with 4 bases of the junction left unmatched. Germline CDR1 reads KGHSH; CDR2 reads LQKENI. V gene TRBV18 combines with J gene TRBJ2-1; 9 bases match TRBD2. The receptor comes from an older woman with acute or convalescent COVID-19. The specimen sequenced was peripheral blood. DNA of the CDR3: TGTGCCAGCTCACCACCTGCGGGGGGGAGTAATGAGCAGTTCTTC. Translated: CASSPPAGGSNEQFF.